The T cell receptor beta chain under discussion was sequenced for a study of blood T cell repertoires in COVID-19 (dated by TCRdb to 2020 to 2021). Context from the whole study: Collaborator samples came from the United States, Italy and Spain and covered acute and convalescent phases of COVID-19. Where available, HLA class I and class II types were obtained from metadata supplied by the sample provider rather than from assay-based typing. The sample metadata nearly always contained a de-identified subject ID, COVID-19 status, age in years and sex. The prospective study material was composed of cDNA or gDNA derived from T cells, B-cell-depleted T cells, or PBMCs. Deeply sampled blood TCRbeta repertoires from subjects exposed to, actively infected with, or recovered from COVID-19 were included in the dataset. Samples were obtained from the ongoing ImmuneRACE study (first 160 participants) and from 1,200 or so subjects provided by 6 global collaborators. The repertoires were made available in a free public database intended to serve as a resource for research on the immune response to SARS-CoV-2.

TCRbeta CDR3 regions were amplified from genomic DNA by means of the immunoSEQ Assay, a bias-controlled multiplex PCR. On the authors' methods: The number of nucleated cells in each sample was estimated by amplification of reference gene primers within the assay. To quantify the absolute abundance of each unique TCRbeta CDR3 rearrangement, sequence reads were collapsed and filtered. For each sample, productive Simpson clonality was calculated as the square root of Simpson's diversity index over productive rearrangements. The table was pulled from immuneACCESS by TCRdb, which kept in-frame rearrangements only. Such tables lose some clones; where checked, under half of the loss comes from unresolved V genes, and the rest has no known cause. V and J calls and clone size are given by that table; D and trimming were obtained from the DNA. The sample includes about 44,000 clones, with 80% to 90% observed a single time. The ten largest clonotypes hold 15% to 18% of the sample.

Overall results and qualifications from the work: The quantity of clinical and demographic metadata differed by source and by participant and was supplied without curation.

Points on this clone: What this receptor recognizes is not known. Within one base of it there is no much larger clone, and no base qualities were kept.

The germline V gene (reference sequence) yields SGHNT for CDR1 and YYREEE for CDR2. For this chain, trimming is 6 bases at the V end and 2 bases at the J end, and the number of junction bases without a gene match is 11. The cysteine opens and the phenylalanine closes a CDR3 of 16 amino acids. CDR3 DNA only is kept here, 48 bases in frame from base 1. Collaborating institutions collected whole blood in K2EDTA tubes following their own protocols. For TCRbeta analysis, collaborators shipped samples as frozen whole blood, isolated PBMCs, or DNA extracted from either of those sample types. The specimen was peripheral blood. The clonotype was recovered from a man between 65 and 85 years old with active COVID-19. The rearrangement combines TRBV5-4 with TRBJ2-3, and 8 bases in between align with TRBD2. In nucleotides, the sequence is TGTGCCAGCAACTTAGCGGGGAACAGACTCACAGATACGCAGTATTTT. Its protein is CASNLAGNRLTDTQYF. Extended through the reference TRBV5-4 and TRBJ2-3 proteins, this CDR3 yields the full variable domain: ETGVTQSPTHLIKTRGQQVTLRCSSQSGHNTVSWYQQALGQGPQFIFQYYREEENGRGNFPPRFSGLQFPNYSSELNVNALELDDSALYLCASNLAGNRLTDTQYFGPGTRLTVL.